This is a list of T cell receptor beta chains from one sample in a study of CD8 T cells in Susac syndrome. One entry per CDR3 protein results from TCRdb running MiXCR on the immunoSEQ multiplex PCR reads. The table has a few hundred thousand distinct CDR3 sequences, 95% seen once; the top ten hold roughly 0.1%. Specimen: CD4+ T cells from PBMCs. The source is a human donor with multiple sclerosis. Each CDR3 is given with its conserved first and last residue. A D gene is named only where the DNA matches it firmly. Only part of the rows carry a size: once, few, many, or a class if the clone is expanded.

-	TRBV12-3/TRBV12-4	-	TRBJ2-7	TGTGCCAGCGGAACCAGAGAGACCTACGAGCAGTACTTC	CASGTRETYEQYF
-	TRBV20-1	TRBD1	TRBJ2-1	TGCAGTGCCACCACCTTTACAGGGGATGAGCAGTTCTTC	CSATTFTGDEQFF
-	TRBV20-1	TRBD2	TRBJ2-3	TGCAGTGCCGCCTTCGGGGGGGGGCGTACAGATACGCAGTATTTT	CSAAFGGGRTDTQYF
-	TRBV20-1	-	TRBJ2-7	TGCAGTGCTAGAGCAGGGGCGGGCTCCTACGAGCAGTACTTC	CSARAGAGSYEQYF
-	TRBV14	TRBD1	TRBJ2-1	TGTGCCAGCAGCCAAAGACGGACAGGGGTGCAGGAGCAGTTCTTC	CASSQRRTGVQEQFF
-	TRBV6-6	TRBD1	TRBJ1-2	TGTGCCAGCAGTTCCGTCGGACAGGGGAGTTATGGCTACACCTTC	CASSSVGQGSYGYTF
-	TRBV27	TRBD2	TRBJ2-1	TGTGCCAGCAGTTTATTGCGTAGCGGGAGGGCCTACAATGAGCAGTTCTTC	CASSLLRSGRAYNEQFF
-	TRBV2	TRBD1	TRBJ2-2	TGTGCCAGCAGCCTGACAGGGGTGAACACCGGGGAGCTGTTTTTT	CASSLTGVNTGELFF
-	TRBV5-6	-	TRBJ1-6	TGTGCCAGCAGCTTGAGGCGCGGGGCAGGGTTTAATTCACCCCTCCACTTT	CASSLRRGAGFNSPLHF
-	TRBV2	-	TRBJ2-6	TGTGCCAGCAGTCCGGGACACCGCTCTGGGGCCAACGTCCTGACTTTC	CASSPGHRSGANVLTF
once	TRBV30	-	TRBJ2-1	TGTGCCTGGAGCAGGGACAACAATGAGCAGTTCTTC	CAWSRDNNEQFF
-	TRBV9	TRBD2	TRBJ2-7	TGTGCCAGCAGCGTAACCGGGACTAGCGGCTACGAGCAGTACTTC	CASSVTGTSGYEQYF
-	TRBV5-1	TRBD1	TRBJ1-2	TGCGCCAGCAGACTATCGGGACAGGCGGCCTATGGCTACACCTTC	CASRLSGQAAYGYTF
once	TRBV2	-	TRBJ2-7	TGTGCCAGCTCAAGGACAGCCTACGAGCAGTACTTC	CASSRTAYEQYF
-	TRBV2	-	TRBJ2-1	TGTGCCAGCAGGTCCTATGAAGGGCAGTTCTTC	CASRSYEGQFF
-	TRBV2	-	TRBJ1-1	TGTGCCAGCAGTGCCCGGCAGAACACTGAAGCTTTCTTT	CASSARQNTEAFF
few	TRBV20-1	-	TRBJ1-5	TGCAGTGCTAGGGGTGACAGGAGCAATCAGCCCCAGCATTTT	CSARGDRSNQPQHF
once	TRBV6-2/TRBV6-3	-	TRBJ2-2	TGTGCCAGCAGATGGCCCGGGGAGCTGTTTTTT	CASRWPGELFF
-	TRBV3-1	-	TRBJ2-1	TGTGCCAGCAGCCAATTCCCCCCAGCGTTTGCGGGGACCTACAATGAGCAGTTCTTC	CASSQFPPAFAGTYNEQFF
-	TRBV29-1	TRBD1	TRBJ1-1	TGCAGCGCCTTTAGGGACAGAAACACTGAAGCTTTCTTT	CSAFRDRNTEAFF
-	TRBV4-1	TRBD1	TRBJ2-2	TGCGCCAGCAGCCAAGAAAGAGGGACAGGGAGATCCGGGGAGCTGTTTTTT	CASSQERGTGRSGELFF
few	TRBV3-1	-	TRBJ2-1	TGTGCCAGCAGCCAAGATAATGAGCAGTTCTTC	CASSQDNEQFF
few	TRBV9	TRBD2	TRBJ2-1	TGTGCCAGCAGCGTAGGGCAGACTAGCGGGGATGAGCAGTTCTTC	CASSVGQTSGDEQFF
-	TRBV2	-	TRBJ2-5	TGTGCCAGCAGTGAAAGGGTCCGAGAGACCCAGTACTTC	CASSERVRETQYF
-	TRBV20-1	TRBD1	TRBJ2-7	TGCAGTGCTCAAACAGGGGGAGGTCTTTACGAGCAGTACTTC	CSAQTGGGLYEQYF
-	TRBV29-1	-	TRBJ2-7	TGCAGCGGCCACACATATGGGGACGAGCAGTACTTC	CSGHTYGDEQYF
-	TRBV29-1	-	TRBJ2-3	TGCAGCGTTGTTATTGGGCTCCGCACAGATACGCAGTATTTT	CSVVIGLRTDTQYF
-	TRBV29-1	TRBD2	TRBJ2-7	TGCAGCGTTGCCGTCGGGACTAGCGGGAGGGCGGCCGTGAGGGAGCAGTACTTC	CSVAVGTSGRAAVREQYF
-	TRBV3-1	-	TRBJ2-5	TGTGCCAGCAGCCAAGGACGGACTCAGGAGAGGACCCAGTACTTC	CASSQGRTQERTQYF
-	TRBV30	-	TRBJ2-7	TGTGCCTGGAGCTATGGCATACCCTACGAGCAGTACTTC	CAWSYGIPYEQYF
-	TRBV11-2	-	TRBJ2-1	TGTGCCAGCAGCCTTCTACGAGGCGAGATGTACAATGAGCAGTTCTTC	CASSLLRGEMYNEQFF
-	TRBV4-1	TRBD2	TRBJ2-5	TGCGCCAGCAGCAAGAGTCTAGCGGGAGTAGAGACCCAGTACTTC	CASSKSLAGVETQYF
-	TRBV28	-	TRBJ2-7	TGTGCCAGCAGTTTAGGGGGTCCAGGGATCTACGAGCAGTACTTC	CASSLGGPGIYEQYF
-	TRBV5-5	-	TRBJ2-5	TGTGCCAGCAGCTTTTTTGGGGGAGTCCCTCAAGAGACCCAGTACTTC	CASSFFGGVPQETQYF
-	TRBV11-2	-	TRBJ2-5	TGTGCCAGCAGCACGGCAGGGTCGGCCCAAGAGACCCAGTACTTC	CASSTAGSAQETQYF
once	TRBV4-1	-	TRBJ1-6	TGCGCCAGCAGCCAAAATCCAACACGAAATTCACCCCTCCACTTT	CASSQNPTRNSPLHF
-	TRBV29-1	TRBD1	TRBJ1-1	TGCAGCGCTCGGACAGGGGTAACTGAAGCTTTCTTT	CSARTGVTEAFF
-	TRBV24-1	-	TRBJ2-1	TGTGCCACCAGTGAGCCTGGGGGCGATGAGCAGTTCTTC	CATSEPGGDEQFF
-	TRBV12-3/TRBV12-4	-	TRBJ2-5	TGTGCCAGCAGAGACAACAGGCTCGTGTCGACCCAGTACTTC	CASRDNRLVSTQYF
-	TRBV29-1	TRBD1	TRBJ1-2	TGCAGCGCTGGGACAGGGAAGGTGGATGGCTACACCTTC	CSAGTGKVDGYTF
-	TRBV20-1	-	TRBJ1-1	TGCAGTGCTATAACAGGAGGCGCTGAAGCTTTCTTT	CSAITGGAEAFF
-	TRBV20-1	TRBD1	TRBJ1-1	TGCAGTGCTAGCGGACAGGGCGTGGTGAACACTGAAGCTTTCTTT	CSASGQGVVNTEAFF
once	TRBV6-2/TRBV6-3	TRBD2	TRBJ2-5	TGTGCCAGCAGTTACTTCACAGTGGGACTAGCGGGAGTACGAGAGACCCAGTACTTC	CASSYFTVGLAGVRETQYF
-	TRBV20-1	-	TRBJ2-1	TGCAGTGCTAGAGGGACCACTTACAATGAGCAGTTCTTC	CSARGTTYNEQFF
-	TRBV9	TRBD1	TRBJ2-1	TGTGCCAGCAGCGCGACAGGGGGCGCGGAGCAGTTCTTC	CASSATGGAEQFF
-	TRBV20-1	TRBD2	TRBJ2-3	TGCAGTGCCCAGACTAGCGGGGGCGCAGATACGCAGTATTTT	CSAQTSGGADTQYF
-	TRBV12-3/TRBV12-4	TRBD1	TRBJ2-1	TGTGCCAGCAGAACAGGGGGCCGGAATGAGCAGTTCTTC	CASRTGGRNEQFF
-	TRBV9	TRBD1	TRBJ2-1	TGTGCCAGCAACAGGGGACCCGCTGGTAATGAGCAGTTCTTC	CASNRGPAGNEQFF